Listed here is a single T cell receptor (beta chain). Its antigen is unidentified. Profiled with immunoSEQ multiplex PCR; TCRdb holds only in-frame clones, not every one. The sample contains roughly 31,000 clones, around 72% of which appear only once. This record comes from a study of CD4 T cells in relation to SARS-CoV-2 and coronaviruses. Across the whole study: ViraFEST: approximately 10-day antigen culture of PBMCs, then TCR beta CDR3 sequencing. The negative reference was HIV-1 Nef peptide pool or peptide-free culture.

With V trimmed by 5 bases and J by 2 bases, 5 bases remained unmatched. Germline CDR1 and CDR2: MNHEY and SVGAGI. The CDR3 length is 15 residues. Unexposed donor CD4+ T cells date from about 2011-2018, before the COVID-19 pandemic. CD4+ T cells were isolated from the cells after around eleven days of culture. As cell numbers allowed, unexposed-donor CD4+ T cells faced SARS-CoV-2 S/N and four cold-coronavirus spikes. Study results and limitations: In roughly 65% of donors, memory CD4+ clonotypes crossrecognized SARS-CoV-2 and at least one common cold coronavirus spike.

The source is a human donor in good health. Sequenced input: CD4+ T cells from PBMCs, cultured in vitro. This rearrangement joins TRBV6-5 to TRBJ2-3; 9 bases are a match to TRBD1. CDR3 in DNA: TGTGCCAGCAGTCCCGGGACAGGGTCCACAGATACGCAGTATTTT. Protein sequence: CASSPGTGSTDTQYF.